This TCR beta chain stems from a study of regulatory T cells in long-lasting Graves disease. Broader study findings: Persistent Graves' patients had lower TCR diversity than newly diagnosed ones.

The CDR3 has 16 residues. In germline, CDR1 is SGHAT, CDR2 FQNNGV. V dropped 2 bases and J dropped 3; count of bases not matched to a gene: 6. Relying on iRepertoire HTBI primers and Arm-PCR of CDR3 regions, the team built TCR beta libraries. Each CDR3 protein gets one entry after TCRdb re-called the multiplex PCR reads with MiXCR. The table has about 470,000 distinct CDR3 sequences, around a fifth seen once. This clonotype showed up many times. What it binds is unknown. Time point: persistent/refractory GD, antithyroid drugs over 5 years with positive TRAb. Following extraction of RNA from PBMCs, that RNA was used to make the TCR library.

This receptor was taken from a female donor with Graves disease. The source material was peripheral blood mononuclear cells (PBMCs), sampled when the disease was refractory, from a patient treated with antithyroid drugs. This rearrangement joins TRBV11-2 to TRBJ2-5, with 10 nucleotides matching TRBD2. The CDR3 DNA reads TGTGCCAGCAGCTTAACCGAGCTAGCGGGAGAAGAGACCCAGTACTTC. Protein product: CASSLTELAGEETQYF.